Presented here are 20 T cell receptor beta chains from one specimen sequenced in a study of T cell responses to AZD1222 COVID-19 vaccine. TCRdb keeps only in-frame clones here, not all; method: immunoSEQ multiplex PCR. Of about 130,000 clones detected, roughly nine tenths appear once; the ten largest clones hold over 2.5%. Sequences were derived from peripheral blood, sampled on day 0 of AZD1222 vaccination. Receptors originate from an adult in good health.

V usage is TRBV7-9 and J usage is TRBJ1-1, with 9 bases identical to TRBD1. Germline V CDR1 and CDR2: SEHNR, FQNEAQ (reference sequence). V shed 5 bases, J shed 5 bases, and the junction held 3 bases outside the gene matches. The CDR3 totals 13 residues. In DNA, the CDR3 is TGTGCCAGCAGCCAGGGACAGGGAACTGAAGCTTTCTTT. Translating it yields CASSQGQGTEAFF.

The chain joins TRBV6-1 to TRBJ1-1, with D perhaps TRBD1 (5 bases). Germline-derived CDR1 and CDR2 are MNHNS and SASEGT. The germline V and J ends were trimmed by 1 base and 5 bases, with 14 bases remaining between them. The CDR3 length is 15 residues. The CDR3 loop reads CASSEGDSLGTEAFF. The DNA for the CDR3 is TGTGCCAGCAGTGAAGGAGACAGCCTGGGTACTGAAGCTTTCTTT.

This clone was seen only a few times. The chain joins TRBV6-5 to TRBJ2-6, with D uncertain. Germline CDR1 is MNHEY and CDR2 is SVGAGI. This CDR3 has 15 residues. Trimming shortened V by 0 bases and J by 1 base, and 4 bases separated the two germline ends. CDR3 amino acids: CASSYSESGANVLTF. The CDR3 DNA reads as TGTGCCAGCAGTTACTCAGAGTCTGGGGCCAACGTCCTGACTTTC.

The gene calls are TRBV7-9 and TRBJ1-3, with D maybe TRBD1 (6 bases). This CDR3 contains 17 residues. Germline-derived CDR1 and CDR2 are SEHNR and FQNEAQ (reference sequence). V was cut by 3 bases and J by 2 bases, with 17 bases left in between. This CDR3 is CASSFYYRGAPGNTIYF. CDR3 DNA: TGTGCCAGCAGCTTCTACTATCGGGGGGCGCCTGGAAACACCATATATTTT. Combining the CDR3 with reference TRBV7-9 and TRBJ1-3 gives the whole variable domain DTGVSQNPRHKITKRGQNVTFRCDPISEHNRLYWYRQTLGQGPEFLTYFQNEAQLEKSRLLSDRFSAERPKGSFSTLEIQRTEQGDSAMYLCASSFYYRGAPGNTIYFGEGSWLTVV.

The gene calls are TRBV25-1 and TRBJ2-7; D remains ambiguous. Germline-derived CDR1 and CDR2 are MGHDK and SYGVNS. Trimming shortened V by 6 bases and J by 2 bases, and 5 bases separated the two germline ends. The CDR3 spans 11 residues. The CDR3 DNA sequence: TGTGCCAGCAGCGGGCCCTACGAGCAGTACTTC. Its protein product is CASSGPYEQYF.

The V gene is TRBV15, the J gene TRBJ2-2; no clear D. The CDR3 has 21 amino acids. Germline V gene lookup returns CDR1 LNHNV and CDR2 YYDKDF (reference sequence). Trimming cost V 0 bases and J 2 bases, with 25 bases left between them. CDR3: CATSRDNIPVAGPFNTGELFF. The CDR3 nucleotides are TGTGCCACCAGCAGAGATAATATCCCCGTGGCTGGGCCTTTCAACACCGGGGAGCTGTTTTTT. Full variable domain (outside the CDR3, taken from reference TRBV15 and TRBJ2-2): DAMVIQNPRYQVTQFGKPVTLSCSQTLNHNVMYWYQQKSSQAPKLLFHYYDKDFNNEADTPDNFQSRRPNTSFCFLDIRSPGLGDTAMYLCATSRDNIPVAGPFNTGELFFGEGSRLTVL.

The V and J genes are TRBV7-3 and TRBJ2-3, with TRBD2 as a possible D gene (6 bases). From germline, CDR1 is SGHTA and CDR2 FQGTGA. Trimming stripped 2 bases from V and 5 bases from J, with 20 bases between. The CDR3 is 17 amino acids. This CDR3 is CASSLPTGRGEVDTQYF. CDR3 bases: TGTGCCAGCAGCTTACCGACCGGGAGAGGAGAAGTAGATACGCAGTATTTT.

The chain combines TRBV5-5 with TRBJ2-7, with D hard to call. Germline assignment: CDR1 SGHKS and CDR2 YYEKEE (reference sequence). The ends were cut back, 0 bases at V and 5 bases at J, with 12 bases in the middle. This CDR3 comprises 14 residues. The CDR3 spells CASSLGARAHEQYF. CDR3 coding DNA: TGTGCCAGCAGCTTGGGTGCCCGGGCGCACGAGCAGTACTTC. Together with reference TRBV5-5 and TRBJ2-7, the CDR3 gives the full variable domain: DAGVTQSPTHLIKTRGQQVTLRCSPISGHKSVSWYQQVLGQGPQFIFQYYEKEERGRGNFPDRFSARQFPNYSSELNVNALLLGDSALYLCASSLGARAHEQYFGPGTRLTVT.

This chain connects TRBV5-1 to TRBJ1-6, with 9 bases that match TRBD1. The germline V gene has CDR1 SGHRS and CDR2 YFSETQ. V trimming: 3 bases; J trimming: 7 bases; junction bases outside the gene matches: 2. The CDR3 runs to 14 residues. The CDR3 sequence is CASSSGTGNSPLHF. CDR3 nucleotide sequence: TGCGCCAGCAGCTCCGGGACAGGGAATTCACCCCTCCACTTT.

This CDR3 reads CASSLSLLAGEQYF. The CDR3 DNA sequence: TGTGCCAGCAGCTTAAGCCTATTAGCCGGGGAGCAGTACTTC. J is TRBJ2-7 and V is TRBV11-1; D is ambiguous. V lost 2 bases and J lost 7, with 15 bases in between. Germline V lookup: CDR1 SGHAT, CDR2 FQDESV (reference sequence). The CDR3 sequence is 14 residues long.

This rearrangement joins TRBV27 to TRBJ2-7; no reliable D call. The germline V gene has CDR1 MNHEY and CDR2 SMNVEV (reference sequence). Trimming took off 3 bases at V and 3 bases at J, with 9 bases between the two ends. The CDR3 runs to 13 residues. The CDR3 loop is CASSFGRYYEQYF. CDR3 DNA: TGTGCCAGCAGTTTCGGACGGTACTACGAGCAGTACTTC.

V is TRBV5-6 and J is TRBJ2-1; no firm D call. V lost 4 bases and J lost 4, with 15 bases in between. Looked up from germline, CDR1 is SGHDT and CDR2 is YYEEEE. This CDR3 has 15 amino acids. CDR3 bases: TGTGCCAGCAGCGCCGGGCCACTACTATACAATGAGCAGTTCTTC. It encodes CASSAGPLLYNEQFF.

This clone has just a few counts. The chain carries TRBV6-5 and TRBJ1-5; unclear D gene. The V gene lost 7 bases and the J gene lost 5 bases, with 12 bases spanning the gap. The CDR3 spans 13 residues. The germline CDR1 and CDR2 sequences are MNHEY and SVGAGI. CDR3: CASNNEGHQPQHF. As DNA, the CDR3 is TGTGCCAGCAATAACGAAGGCCATCAGCCCCAGCATTTT.

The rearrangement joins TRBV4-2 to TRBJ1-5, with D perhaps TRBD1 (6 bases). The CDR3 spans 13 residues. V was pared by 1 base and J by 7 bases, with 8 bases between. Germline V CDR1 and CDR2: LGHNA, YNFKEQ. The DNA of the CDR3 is TGTGCCAGCAGCCAAGGGGGGCTCCAGCCCCAGCATTTT. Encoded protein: CASSQGGLQPQHF.

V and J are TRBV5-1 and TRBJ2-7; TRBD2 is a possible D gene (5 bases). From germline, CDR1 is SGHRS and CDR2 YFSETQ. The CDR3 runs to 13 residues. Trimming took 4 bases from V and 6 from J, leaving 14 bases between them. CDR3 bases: TGCGCCAGCAGCGCCGCTAGCTTGGGCGAGCAGTACTTC. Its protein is CASSAASLGEQYF.

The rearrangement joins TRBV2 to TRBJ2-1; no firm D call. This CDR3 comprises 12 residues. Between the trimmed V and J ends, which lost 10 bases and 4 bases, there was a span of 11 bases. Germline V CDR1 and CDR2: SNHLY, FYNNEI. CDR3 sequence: CAISTGYNEQFF. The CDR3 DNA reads TGTGCCATTTCGACTGGTTACAATGAGCAGTTCTTC. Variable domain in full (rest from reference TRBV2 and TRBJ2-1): EPEVTQTPSHQVTQMGQEVILRCVPISNHLYFYWYRQILGQKVEFLVSFYNNEISEKSEIFDDQFSVERPDGSNFTLKIRSTKLEDSAMYFCAISTGYNEQFFGPGTRLTVL.

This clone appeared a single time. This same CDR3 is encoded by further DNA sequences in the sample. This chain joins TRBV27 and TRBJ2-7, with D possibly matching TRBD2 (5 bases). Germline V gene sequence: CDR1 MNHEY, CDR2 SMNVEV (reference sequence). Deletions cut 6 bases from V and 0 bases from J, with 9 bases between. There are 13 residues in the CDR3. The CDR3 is CASSLTSSYEQYF. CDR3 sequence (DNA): TGTGCCAGCAGCCTAACTAGCTCCTACGAGCAGTACTTC.

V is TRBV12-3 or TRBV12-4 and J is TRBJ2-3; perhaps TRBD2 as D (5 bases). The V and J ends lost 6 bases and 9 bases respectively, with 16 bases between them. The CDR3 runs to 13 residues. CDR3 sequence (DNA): TGTGCCAGCAGCCCCAGGACTCCCCCCACGCAGTATTTT. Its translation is CASSPRTPPTQYF.

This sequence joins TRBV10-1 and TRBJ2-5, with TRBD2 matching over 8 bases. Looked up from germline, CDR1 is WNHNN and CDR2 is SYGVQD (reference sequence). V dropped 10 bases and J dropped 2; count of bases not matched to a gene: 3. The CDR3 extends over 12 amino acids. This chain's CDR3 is CAKIAGQETQYF. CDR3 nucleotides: TGCGCCAAAATAGCGGGGCAAGAGACCCAGTACTTC.

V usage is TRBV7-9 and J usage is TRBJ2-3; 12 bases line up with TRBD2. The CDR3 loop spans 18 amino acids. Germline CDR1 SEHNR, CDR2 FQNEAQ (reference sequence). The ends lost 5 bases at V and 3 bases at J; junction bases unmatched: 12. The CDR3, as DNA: TGTGCCAGCAGCGAAGCCCCTAGCGGGAGGGCCGAGACAGATACGCAGTATTTT. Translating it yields CASSEAPSGRAETDTQYF.